These T cell receptor beta chains were read from a single sample in a study of human T cells and chemical hapten exposure. TCRdb reanalysed the RACE reads using MiXCR and keeps one entry per CDR3 protein. The sample holds roughly 260,000 distinct CDR3 sequences, about 9% seen once. This specimen was whole blood, taken in connection with sensitization to the hapten diphenylcyclopropenone (DPC). These receptors were collected from a woman between 40 and 55 years old with alopecia areata. Some clones in this sample may be carry-over from other donors' samples. Both conserved end residues are part of each CDR3. Each record gives: V gene, D gene, clone size, J gene, CDR3 DNA, CDR3 protein. D genes are given only for firm matches. Clone size appears in some rows only: once, few, many, or a class for an expanded clone.

TRBV6-5,.,.,TRBJ2-7,TGTGCCAGCAGTTACCGGGGGGACAGTTACGAGCAGTACTTC,CASSYRGDSYEQYF
TRBV24-1,TRBD1,few,TRBJ2-2,TGTGCCACCAGTGACCCAGCACAGGGGCGCGGCACCGGGGAGCTGTTTTTT,CATSDPAQGRGTGELFF
TRBV20-1,TRBD2,.,TRBJ2-5,TGCAGTGCCCCGAGAGCGGGAGGAGAGACCCAGTACTTC,CSAPRAGGETQYF
TRBV14,.,few,TRBJ1-2,TGTGCCAGCAGCCAGACAGACTATGGCTACACCTTC,CASSQTDYGYTF
TRBV12-3/TRBV12-4,.,.,TRBJ1-5,TGTGCCAGCAGTTTAGTTGGCACCTATCAGCCCCAGCATTTT,CASSLVGTYQPQHF
TRBV12-3/TRBV12-4,.,.,TRBJ2-2,TGTGCCAGCAGCCCGGACTTCACCGGGGAGCTGTTTTTT,CASSPDFTGELFF
TRBV12-3/TRBV12-4,.,.,TRBJ2-5,TGTGCCAGCAGCCGATATTCAGAGACCCAGTACTTC,CASSRYSETQYF
TRBV20-1,.,.,TRBJ2-7,TGCAGTGCTAGATTGGCGGGGTCCTACGAGCAGTACTTC,CSARLAGSYEQYF
TRBV28,.,few,TRBJ1-5,TGTGCCAGCAACGATCAGCCCCAGCATTTT,CASNDQPQHF
TRBV20-1,TRBD2,.,TRBJ2-5,TGCAGTGCTACCAAGACTAGCGGGAGTGAGACCCAGTACTTC,CSATKTSGSETQYF
TRBV7-2,.,.,TRBJ2-2,TGTGCCAGCAGCTTAGTTGGGGGCCGGGACACCGGGGAGCTGTTTTTT,CASSLVGGRDTGELFF
TRBV7-9,.,.,TRBJ1-4,TGTGCCGCGGCCGGGACGGGGAATGAAAAACTGTTTTTT,CAAAGTGNEKLFF
TRBV30,.,few,TRBJ1-3,TGTGCCTGCCTACATCTCAGGGGAAACACCATATATTTT,CACLHLRGNTIYF
TRBV29-1,.,.,TRBJ1-1,TGCAGCGTTGAAGGTGCAAAGAACACTGAAGCTTTCTTT,CSVEGAKNTEAFF
TRBV6-2/TRBV6-3,TRBD2,.,TRBJ2-3,TGTGCCAGCAAAGTAGCGGGAGAAGGATCAGATACGCAGTATTTT,CASKVAGEGSDTQYF
TRBV29-1,.,many,TRBJ2-3,TGCAGCGTACGTCAGGGGAGGTCGGATACGCAGTATTTT,CSVRQGRSDTQYF
TRBV9,.,many,TRBJ1-5,TGTGCCAGCAGCGTAGACGGGGCTGGTCAGCCCCAGCATTTT,CASSVDGAGQPQHF
TRBV6-2/TRBV6-3,TRBD1,many,TRBJ2-1,TGTGCCAGCAGTCGCCAGGGGGCTTCCTACAATGAGCAGTTCTTC,CASSRQGASYNEQFF
TRBV27,.,few,TRBJ2-7,TGTGCCAGCAGTCCCGACCTGGGGGAGCAGTACTTC,CASSPDLGEQYF
TRBV27,.,.,TRBJ2-5,TGTGCCAGCCGACGGGGAATTTACCAAGAGACCCAGTACTTC,CASRRGIYQETQYF
TRBV19,.,few,TRBJ2-7,TGTGCCAGTAGTAGAGTAGCGGCCGACTACGAGCAGTACTTC,CASSRVAADYEQYF
TRBV12-3/TRBV12-4,TRBD1,few,TRBJ2-3,TGTGCCAGCACCCCGGACAGGGGGACAGATACGCAGTATTTT,CASTPDRGTDTQYF
TRBV4-3,.,few,TRBJ2-6,TGCGCCAGCAGCCATTCCGCGACTGCAGGGGACGTCCTGACTTTC,CASSHSATAGDVLTF
TRBV12-3/TRBV12-4,.,.,TRBJ2-1,TGTGCCAGCCGTAGTTACAGGTCCATAAATGAGCAGTTCTTC,CASRSYRSINEQFF
TRBV7-9,TRBD1,.,TRBJ1-3,TGTGCCAGCAGCTTTGGACAGGGGGCGCATCGTGGAAACACCATATATTTT,CASSFGQGAHRGNTIYF
TRBV29-1,TRBD2,.,TRBJ2-1,TGCAGCGTTGTCCTAGCGGGCAGAACCTACAATGAGCAGTTCTTC,CSVVLAGRTYNEQFF
TRBV7-2,.,.,TRBJ2-3,TGTGCCAGCAGCCCTATGACCGCGACGAGCACAGATACGCAGTATTTT,CASSPMTATSTDTQYF
TRBV10-3,.,few,TRBJ2-1,TGTGCCATCAGGGGGGCCAGCGAGCAGTTCTTC,CAIRGASEQFF
TRBV6-6,TRBD1,many,TRBJ2-7,TGTGCCGTCACAGGGGGCTACGAGCAGTACTTC,CAVTGGYEQYF
TRBV4-1,TRBD2,few,TRBJ2-2,TGCGCCAGCAGCCAAGGTATTTTGCGGGAGAAGGCCGGGGAGCTGTTTTTT,CASSQGILREKAGELFF
TRBV5-1,TRBD2,.,TRBJ2-3,TGCGCCAGCACGACTAGCGGAGGCAACACAGATACGCAGTATTTT,CASTTSGGNTDTQYF
TRBV7-2,.,few,TRBJ2-1,TGTGCCAGCACCCCCGACAGCCTCTCCTACAATGAGCAGTTCTTC,CASTPDSLSYNEQFF
TRBV28,TRBD1,.,TRBJ1-4,TGTGCCAGCAGTGAGACAGGGTTTGAAAAACTGTTTTTT,CASSETGFEKLFF
TRBV12-3/TRBV12-4,TRBD1,.,TRBJ2-7,TGTGCCAGCAGCAAACCGGGACAGGGGGGAGAGCAGTACTTC,CASSKPGQGGEQYF
TRBV12-3/TRBV12-4,TRBD1,few,TRBJ1-2,TGTGCCAGCTGGACAGGGAGGTACGGCTACACCTTC,CASWTGRYGYTF
TRBV18,.,many,TRBJ2-5,TGTGCCAGCTCGTCCGGGAACAAAGAGACCCAGTACTTC,CASSSGNKETQYF
TRBV4-1,.,.,TRBJ1-2,TGCGCCAGCAGCCAAGATATCGACGGCGGCTATGGCTACACCTTC,CASSQDIDGGYGYTF
TRBV27,.,few,TRBJ2-7,TGTGCCAGCAGTTTCAGAGACTTCTTCTACGAGCAGTACTTC,CASSFRDFFYEQYF
TRBV29-1,TRBD1,few,TRBJ2-1,TGCAGCGCCAGAAAACAGGGGACAGGGAATGAGCAGTTCTTC,CSARKQGTGNEQFF
TRBV3-1,TRBD1,.,TRBJ2-3,TGTGCCAGCAGCCAAGCCCCGGGGACAGCAGATACGCAGTATTTT,CASSQAPGTADTQYF
TRBV4-1,TRBD1,.,TRBJ2-7,TGCGCCGCAAGGGACAGAAGACAGGGGATGCCCTCCTACGAGCAGTACTTC,CAARDRRQGMPSYEQYF
TRBV5-1,.,.,TRBJ2-7,TGCGCCAGCAGCAACGCGGTAGACGAGCAGTACTTC,CASSNAVDEQYF
TRBV5-4,.,few,TRBJ1-4,TGTGCCAGCACCGACAGCGCAACTAATGAAAAACTGTTTTTT,CASTDSATNEKLFF
TRBV4-3,.,once,TRBJ2-1,TGCGCCAGCAGCCATACGCTAGTAAAGGATGAGCAGTTCTTC,CASSHTLVKDEQFF
TRBV10-3,.,many,TRBJ2-5,TGTGCCGTCCTCGTCCAAGAGACCCAGTACTTC,CAVLVQETQYF
TRBV6-2/TRBV6-3,TRBD1,few,TRBJ1-2,TGTGCCAGCAGACCCGGGACAGGGGCCTATGGCTACACCTTC,CASRPGTGAYGYTF